These 25 T cell receptor beta chains came from one sample sequenced in a study of cytomegalovirus exposure and HLA in healthy donors. The PCR was carried out with 60 Vbeta primers and 13 Jbeta primers. Sequencing was performed with immunoSEQ multiplex PCR; in TCRdb, only in-frame clones are kept and a portion is missing. The table includes a few hundred thousand clones, around 75% detected once. Sequenced sample: PBMCs. These receptors came from a woman in her thirties in good health and CMV-seronegative.

In this sample, this clone turned up once. The CDR3 is CASSLVPEFYGYTF. The CDR3 DNA sequence: TGTGCCAGCAGCTTGGTTCCGGAGTTCTATGGCTACACCTTC. The chain recombines TRBV5-4 with TRBJ1-2; D gene unclear. Germline loops: CDR1 SGHNT, CDR2 YYREEE (reference sequence). This CDR3 has 14 amino acids. V gave up 0 bases and J gave up 4 bases, with 10 bases separating them.

The rearrangement links TRBV10-3 to TRBJ2-1, with 9 bases fitting TRBD2. Germline V gene sequence: CDR1 ENHRY, CDR2 SYGVKD. This CDR3 spans 17 amino acids. With 7 bases clipped from V and 6 bases from J, the junction kept 16 bases outside the gene matches. The DNA of the CDR3 is TGTGCCATCACCAAACAGTCCGGGACTAGCAACGTCAATGAGCAGTTCTTC. Translation gives CAITKQSGTSNVNEQFF.

The gene calls are TRBV30 and TRBJ1-1, with TRBD1 matching over 10 bases. The J segment lost 4 bases and the V segment lost 5 bases, leaving 7 bases of the junction unmatched. The CDR3 sequence is 14 residues long. Germline V gene data show CDR1 as GTSNPN and CDR2 as SVGIG (reference sequence). The CDR3, as DNA: TGTGCCTGGGACAGGGGGCGCTTGGGCACTGAAGCTTTCTTT. Its translation is CAWDRGRLGTEAFF. The whole variable domain, remainder taken from reference TRBV30 and TRBJ1-1, is SQTIHQWPATLVQPVGSPLSLECTVEGTSNPNLYWYRQAAGRGLQLLFYSVGIGQISSEVPQNLSASRPQDRQFILSSKKLLLSDSGFYLCAWDRGRLGTEAFFGQGTRLTVV.

The chain has TRBV19 and TRBJ1-2, with D possibly TRBD1 on 5 matching bases. V dropped 6 bases and J dropped 5 bases, with 22 bases sitting between them. The CDR3 runs to 16 residues. Germline CDR1 is LNHDA and CDR2 is SQIVND (reference sequence). The CDR3 loop reads CASRGPGQGLSYGYTF. The CDR3 DNA sequence: TGTGCCAGTAGGGGCCCAGGGCAGGGATTGTCTTATGGCTACACCTTC.

This clone was seen a handful of times. This sequence joins TRBV9 and TRBJ2-2; D uncertain. Germline CDR1 SGDLS, CDR2 YYNGEE. Trimming took 1 base from V and 6 from J, leaving 10 bases between them. The CDR3 sequence is 14 residues long. The CDR3 coding sequence is TGTGCCAGCAGCGTAAGGCGGTCCCCCGGGGAGCTGTTTTTT. Encoded protein: CASSVRRSPGELFF.

The chain joins TRBV27 to TRBJ2-2, with D maybe TRBD2 (5 bases). CDR1 is MNHEY and CDR2 is SMNVEV in the germline V gene (reference sequence). The CDR3 is 14 residues long. The germline V and J ends were trimmed by 3 bases and 5 bases, with 10 bases remaining between them. CDR3 DNA: TGTGCCAGCAGTTTCGGACTCAGAACCGGGGAGCTGTTTTTT. It is translated as CASSFGLRTGELFF.

This chain links TRBV4-1 with TRBJ1-2; 12 positions agree with TRBD1. Germline V gives CDR1 MGHRA, CDR2 YSYEKL. The CDR3 has 16 amino acids. The J segment lost 6 bases and the V segment lost 1 base, leaving 6 bases of the junction unmatched. For the CDR3, the DNA is TGCGCCAGCAGCCAAGTGGGGGACAGGGGGCTTGATGGCTACACCTTC. Amino acid sequence: CASSQVGDRGLDGYTF.

Worth noting for this clone: As the CDR3 is not closed by the conserved phenylalanine or tryptophan, this likely results from a read error. The rearrangement links TRBV7-9 to TRBJ1-2, with a possible D match to TRBD1 (5 bases). Trimming removed 4 bases from V and 5 bases from J, with 8 bases in between. Germline CDR1 reads SEHNR; CDR2 reads FQNEAQ (reference sequence). The length of the CDR3 is 12 residues. The DNA for the CDR3 is TGTGCCAGCAGCTCTGACAGATATGGCTACACCCTC. Its protein is CASSSDRYGYTL.

The chain is built from TRBV5-4 and TRBJ1-5, with D uncertain. This CDR3 has 13 amino acids. CDR1 and CDR2 from the germline V gene are SGHNT and YYREEE (reference sequence). Trimming left V 4 bases short and J 3 bases short, with 8 bases between. The CDR3 region has the DNA TGTGCCAGCAGCCTCGGACTCAATCAGCCCCAGCATTTT. It codes for CASSLGLNQPQHF.

This clone has only a few counts. The chain links TRBV25-1 to TRBJ2-3, with 7 bases aligning to TRBD2. The CDR3 is made up of 11 amino acids. Germline lookup yields CDR1 MGHDK and CDR2 SYGVNS. Trimming cost V 4 bases and J 9 bases; bases outside gene matches: 1. The CDR3 loop reads CASSVGGTQYF. The CDR3 coding sequence is TGTGCCAGCAGTGTCGGGGGGACGCAGTATTTT. The entire variable domain, with the rest obtained from reference TRBV25-1 and TRBJ2-3, is as follows: EADIYQTPRYLVIGTGKKITLECSQTMGHDKMYWYQQDPGMELHLIHYSYGVNSTEKGDLSSESTVSRIRTEHFPLTLESARPSHTSQYLCASSVGGTQYFGPGTRLTVL.

The chain combines TRBV5-1 with TRBJ1-2; TRBD1 matches 9 bases. Germline values: CDR1 SGHRS, CDR2 YFSETQ. V lost 3 bases, J lost 4 bases, and 7 bases stayed unmatched. The CDR3 consists of 15 residues. In nucleotides, the CDR3 is TGCGCCAGCAGCTCAGGACAGGGGAGAGGCTATGGCTACACCTTC. It encodes CASSSGQGRGYGYTF.

As for this clone: Other DNA sequences in the sample encode the same CDR3. This chain links TRBV19 with TRBJ1-1; weak D call: TRBD1 (6 bases). Looked up from germline, CDR1 is LNHDA and CDR2 is SQIVND (reference sequence). V was pared by 6 bases and J by 5 bases, with 10 bases between. This CDR3 has 12 residues. The CDR3 loop reads CASSYRDTEAFF. CDR3 coding DNA: TGTGCCAGTAGCTACAGGGATACTGAAGCTTTCTTT.

CDR3: CASSFGQYYEQYF. CDR3 nucleotide sequence: TGTGCCAGCAGTTTTGGACAGTACTACGAGCAGTACTTC. This rearrangement joins TRBV27 to TRBJ2-7, with D possibly being TRBD1 (6 bases). The CDR3 spans 13 residues. The V gene lost 3 bases and the J gene lost 3 bases, with 9 bases spanning the gap. Germline CDR1 is MNHEY and CDR2 is SMNVEV (reference sequence).

CDR3 coding DNA: TGCGCCAGCAATCATCCGAGGAGGCTACGGGAGCAGTACTTC. Its protein product is CASNHPRRLREQYF. The chain carries TRBV10-2 and TRBJ2-7, with a weak D call TRBD2 (5 bases). Looked up from germline, CDR1 is WSHSY and CDR2 is SAAADI. The CDR3 consists of 14 residues. The V end was cut by 7 bases, the J end by 7 bases, with 20 bases between.

This clone was observed a handful of times. The CDR3 region is CASSVTGGAETQYF. The CDR3, as DNA: TGCGCCAGCAGCGTGACAGGGGGCGCGGAGACCCAGTACTTC. The chain is built from TRBV5-1 and TRBJ2-5; 10 bases are shared with TRBD1. V trimming: 4 bases; J trimming: 5 bases; junction bases outside the gene matches: 5. Germline values: CDR1 SGHRS, CDR2 YFSETQ. The CDR3 is 14 residues long.

V usage is TRBV6-1 and J usage is TRBJ2-2; 7 bases match TRBD1. The CDR3 length is 15 residues. Germline lookup yields CDR1 MNHNS and CDR2 SASEGT. J gave up 7 bases and V 1 base, and 6 bases lay outside the gene matches. CDR3 nucleotide sequence: TGTGCCAGCAGTGAAGAAACAGGGGACCACGGGGAGCTGTTTTTT. Encoded protein: CASSEETGDHGELFF.

This clone appeared once. This sequence joins TRBV5-6 and TRBJ1-2; 9 bases map to TRBD1. The V gene's germline CDR1 is SGHDT and CDR2 YYEEEE. V lost 5 bases, J lost 7 bases, and 9 bases stayed unmatched. The CDR3 totals 14 residues. CDR3 nucleotide sequence: TGTGCCAGCAGTTCGGACAGGGGTTGGGGTGGCTACACCTTC. It codes for CASSSDRGWGGYTF.

Points on this clone: The junction departs from the called germline gene at one end, perhaps through a read error. The V and J genes are TRBV18 and TRBJ2-5; 10 bases are shared with TRBD1. There are 17 residues in the CDR3. Germline CDR1 KGHSH, CDR2 LQKENI. The CDR3 DNA sequence: TGTGACAGCTCACCAGGGACAGGGGAACGGCAAACGGAGACCCAGTACTTC. It translates to CDSSPGTGERQTETQYF.

The V and J genes are TRBV5-4 and TRBJ1-2; possible D gene TRBD1, 5 bases. Per germline, CDR1 SGHNT and CDR2 YYREEE (reference sequence). The CDR3 has 16 amino acids. The V gene lost 4 bases and the J gene lost 2 bases, with 18 bases spanning the gap. The CDR3 reads CASSPNSGRGNYGYTF. In DNA, the CDR3 is TGTGCCAGCAGCCCTAATTCCGGACGGGGGAACTATGGCTACACCTTC. The whole variable domain, remainder taken from reference TRBV5-4 and TRBJ1-2, is ETGVTQSPTHLIKTRGQQVTLRCSSQSGHNTVSWYQQALGQGPQFIFQYYREEENGRGNFPPRFSGLQFPNYSSELNVNALELDDSALYLCASSPNSGRGNYGYTFGSGTRLTVV.

The chain couples TRBV9 to TRBJ1-1, with 9 bases fitting TRBD1. The ends lost 4 bases at V and 0 bases at J; junction bases unmatched: 10. Per the germline V gene, CDR1 is SGDLS and CDR2 is YYNGEE. CDR3 size: 17 residues. The CDR3 spells CASSPSGTGTLNTEAFF. The CDR3 bases are TGTGCCAGCAGCCCGTCCGGGACAGGGACCTTGAACACTGAAGCTTTCTTT. The whole variable domain, remainder taken from reference TRBV9 and TRBJ1-1, is DSGVTQTPKHLITATGQRVTLRCSPRSGDLSVYWYQQSLDQGLQFLIQYYNGEERAKGNILERFSAQQFPDLHSELNLSSLELGDSALYFCASSPSGTGTLNTEAFFGQGTRLTVV.

This clone occurred a few times. The chain is built from TRBV5-8 and TRBJ1-4; tentatively, D is TRBD1 (6 bases). The CDR3 is 15 residues long. Germline CDR1 SGHTS, CDR2 YDEGEE. Trimming left V 5 bases short and J 7 bases short, with 18 bases between. CDR3 coding DNA: TGTGCCAGCAGTCAAGCGAGGGGGGGGCGTGAAAAACTGTTTTTT. This encodes CASSQARGGREKLFF.

The chain links TRBV11-2 to TRBJ1-2, with D maybe TRBD1 (6 bases). CDR3 length equals 14 residues. Deletions cut 10 bases from V and 6 bases from J, with 21 bases between. Germline V gene lookup returns CDR1 SGHAT and CDR2 FQNNGV. The CDR3 nucleotides read TGTGCCACAGTTTTGAAAACAGGGATCAATGGCTACACCTTC. It codes for CATVLKTGINGYTF.

This chain links TRBV2 with TRBJ2-6; 7 bases fit TRBD1. Germline assignment: CDR1 SNHLY and CDR2 FYNNEI. This CDR3 spans 17 amino acids. V gave up 4 bases and J gave up 4 bases; unmatched junction bases: 10. The CDR3 spells CASSGGYRTGGANVLTF. The CDR3 coding sequence is TGTGCCAGCAGTGGGGGCTACCGGACAGGAGGGGCCAACGTCCTGACTTTC.

In this sample, this clone turned up once. An end of the junction differs from the germline gene, which may be a read error. V usage is TRBV30 and J usage is TRBJ1-6, with D perhaps matching TRBD1 (5 bases). The CDR3 contains 17 residues. Germline V gene data show CDR1 as GTSNPN and CDR2 as SVGIG (reference sequence). CDR3 residues: CDWRGRGGFPYNSPLHF. CDR3 DNA: TGTGACTGGAGGGGAAGGGGAGGCTTCCCCTATAATTCCCCCCTCCACTTT.

V is TRBV4-2 and J is TRBJ1-5; D is unresolved. V was clipped by 0 bases and J by 3 bases, with 15 bases between them. The CDR3 totals 17 residues. Per germline, CDR1 LGHNA and CDR2 YNFKEQ. DNA of the CDR3: TGTGCCAGCAGCCAAGACTTGGGCCAGGTACTCAATCAGCCCCAGCATTTT. Translation gives CASSQDLGQVLNQPQHF.